This T cell receptor (beta chain) emerged from a study of blood T cell repertoires in COVID-19. As for the study in general: The samples span acute and convalescent COVID-19 from the United States, Italy and Spain. T cells, B-cell-depleted T cells, or PBMCs supplied cDNA or gDNA.

The CDR3 loop spans 15 amino acids. J was trimmed by 9 bases and V by 7 bases; bases with no gene match: 7. Germline V CDR1 and CDR2: SGHTA, FQGTGA. In the original processing: Cell counts per sample came from amplifying reference gene primers. Profiling relied on immunoSEQ multiplex PCR, and the TCRdb table lists in-frame clones only, not all of them. V and J calls and clone size come straight from that table; D and trimming were deduced from the DNA. This sample has 150,000 to 200,000 clones, with around 80% found just once. The receptor's source is a woman older than 75 with active or convalescent COVID-19. The sequenced sample was peripheral blood. The chain is built from TRBV7-3 and TRBJ2-1; TRBD2 aligns across 15 bases. CDR3 amino acids: CASTTGTSGGIEQFF. CDR3 nucleotide sequence: TGTGCCAGCACCACCGGGACTAGCGGGGGGATTGAGCAGTTCTTC. Combining the CDR3 with reference TRBV7-3 and TRBJ2-1 gives the whole variable domain GAGVSQTPSNKVTEKGKYVELRCDPISGHTALYWYRQSLGQGPEFLIYFQGTGAADDSGLPNDRFFAVRPEGSVSTLKIQRTERGDSAVYLCASTTGTSGGIEQFFGPGTRLTVL.